This T cell receptor (beta chain) was identified in a study of somatic mutations in cytotoxic T cells in rheumatoid arthritis. The germline V gene has CDR1 SGHTA and CDR2 FQGTGA. V was shortened by 6 bases and J by 0 bases, with 10 bases between the two germline ends. The CDR3 covers 14 residues. The protocol was immunoSEQ multiplex PCR, while the TCRdb copy is restricted to in-frame clones and leaves out a portion. The sample lists roughly 30,000 clones, more than 85% occurring once. Positive magnetic bead selection separated CD4+ and CD8+ cells, and flow cytometry confirmed purity. This sequence joins TRBV7-3 and TRBJ2-3; a weak D match, TRBD2 (5 bases). The sample taken for sequencing was CD8+ T cells sorted from blood. The receptor's source is an adult with rheumatoid arthritis. The CDR3, as DNA: TGTGCCAGCAGTCCCCCGGGGAGCACAGATACGCAGTATTTT. This encodes CASSPPGSTDTQYF.